The subject of this entry is one T cell receptor beta chain. This specimen belongs to a study of shared clonotypes between healthy human individuals. In the study's own analysis: ImmunoSEQ gave junction-only sequences without quality scores, so filtering differed. TCRdb keeps only in-frame clones here, not all; method: immunoSEQ multiplex PCR. V and J calls and clone size come straight from that table; D and trimming were deduced from the DNA. Counted here are over 850,000 clones, about 80% occurring once; the ten biggest clones make up more than 0.45%. V lost 4 bases to trimming and J lost 6 bases; unmatched junction nucleotides: 16. The CDR3 totals 18 residues. CDR1 is SEHNR and CDR2 is FQNEAQ in the germline V gene (reference sequence).

V is TRBV7-9 and J is TRBJ2-7; TRBD2 aligns across 12 bases. The sequenced sample was memory CD4+ T cells from PBMCs. Subset here: CD45RA-negative fraction. The source of this sequence is a man younger than 30 in good health. Some clones in this sample may be carry-over from other donors' samples. CDR3 in amino acids: CASSSPRTTSGGGSEQYF. Here the CDR3 DNA reads TGTGCCAGCAGCTCCCCCCGGACGACTAGCGGGGGAGGGAGCGAGCAGTACTTC.